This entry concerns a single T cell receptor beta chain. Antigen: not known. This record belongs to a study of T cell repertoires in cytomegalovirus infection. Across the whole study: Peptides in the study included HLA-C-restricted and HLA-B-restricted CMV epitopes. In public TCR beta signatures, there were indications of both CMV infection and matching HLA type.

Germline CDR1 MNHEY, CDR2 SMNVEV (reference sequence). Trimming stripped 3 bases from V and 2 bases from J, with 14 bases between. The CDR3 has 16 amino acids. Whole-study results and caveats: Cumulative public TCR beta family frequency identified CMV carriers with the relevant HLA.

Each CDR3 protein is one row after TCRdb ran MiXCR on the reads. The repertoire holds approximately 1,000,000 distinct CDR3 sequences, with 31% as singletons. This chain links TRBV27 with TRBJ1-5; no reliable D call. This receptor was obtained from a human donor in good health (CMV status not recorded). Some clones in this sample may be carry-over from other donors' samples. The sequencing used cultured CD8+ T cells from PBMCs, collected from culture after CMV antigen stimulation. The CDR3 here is CASSLQTPPGNQPQHF. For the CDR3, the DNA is TGTGCCAGCAGTTTGCAAACCCCCCCTGGCAATCAGCCCCAGCATTTT.